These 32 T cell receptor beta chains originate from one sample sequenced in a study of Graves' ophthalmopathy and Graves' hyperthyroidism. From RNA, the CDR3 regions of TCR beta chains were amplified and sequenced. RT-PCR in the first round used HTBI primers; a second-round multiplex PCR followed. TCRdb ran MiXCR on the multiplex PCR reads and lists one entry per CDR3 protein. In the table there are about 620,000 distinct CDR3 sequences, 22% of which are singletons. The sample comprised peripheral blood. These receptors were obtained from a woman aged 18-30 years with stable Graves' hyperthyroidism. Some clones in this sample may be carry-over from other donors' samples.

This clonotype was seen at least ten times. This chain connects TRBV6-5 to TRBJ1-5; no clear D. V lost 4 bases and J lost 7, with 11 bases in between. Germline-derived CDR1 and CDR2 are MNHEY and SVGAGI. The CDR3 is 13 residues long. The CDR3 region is CASSLTLLQPQHF. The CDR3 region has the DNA TGTGCCAGCAGTTTGACCCTGCTACAGCCCCAGCATTTT.

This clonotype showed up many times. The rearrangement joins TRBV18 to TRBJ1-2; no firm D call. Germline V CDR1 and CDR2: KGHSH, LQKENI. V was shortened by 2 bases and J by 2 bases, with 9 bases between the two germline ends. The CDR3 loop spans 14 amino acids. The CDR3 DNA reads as TGTGCCAGCTCACCATCGACGGAGAACTATGGCTACACCTTC. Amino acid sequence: CASSPSTENYGYTF.

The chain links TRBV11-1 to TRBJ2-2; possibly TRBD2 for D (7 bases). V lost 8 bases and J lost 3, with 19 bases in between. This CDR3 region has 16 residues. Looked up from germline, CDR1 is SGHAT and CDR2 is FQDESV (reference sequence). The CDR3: CASRSLGAGDTGELFF. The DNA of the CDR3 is TGTGCCAGCCGATCGTTGGGGGCGGGAGACACCGGGGAGCTGTTTTTT.

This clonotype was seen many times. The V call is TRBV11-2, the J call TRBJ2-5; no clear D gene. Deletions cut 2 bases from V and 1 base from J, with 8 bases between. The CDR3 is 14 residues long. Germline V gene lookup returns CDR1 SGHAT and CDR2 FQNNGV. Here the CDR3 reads CASSLMNSQETQYF. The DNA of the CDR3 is TGTGCCAGCAGCTTAATGAACTCCCAAGAGACCCAGTACTTC.

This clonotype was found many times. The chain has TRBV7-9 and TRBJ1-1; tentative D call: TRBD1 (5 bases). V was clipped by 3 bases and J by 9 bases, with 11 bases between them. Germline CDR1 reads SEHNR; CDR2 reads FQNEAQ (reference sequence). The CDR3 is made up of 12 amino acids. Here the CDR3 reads CASSLGGAKAFF. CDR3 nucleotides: TGTGCCAGCAGCTTGGGAGGGGCAAAAGCTTTCTTT.

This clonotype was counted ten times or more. CDR3 in DNA: TGTGCCAGCACCCCGTACGGACAGGAGGCTAACTATGGCTACACCTTC. It is translated as CASTPYGQEANYGYTF. The chain joins TRBV12-3 or TRBV12-4 to TRBJ1-2, with TRBD1 identical over 7 bases. CDR3 length: 16 amino acids. After removal of 7 bases from V and 0 bases from J, the junction contained 11 bases not matched to a gene.

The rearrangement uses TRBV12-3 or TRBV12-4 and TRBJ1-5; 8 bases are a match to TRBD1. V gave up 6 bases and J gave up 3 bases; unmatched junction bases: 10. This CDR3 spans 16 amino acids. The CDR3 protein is CASRSGQGAYNQPQHF. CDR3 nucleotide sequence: TGTGCCAGCAGATCAGGACAGGGCGCTTACAATCAGCCCCAGCATTTT.

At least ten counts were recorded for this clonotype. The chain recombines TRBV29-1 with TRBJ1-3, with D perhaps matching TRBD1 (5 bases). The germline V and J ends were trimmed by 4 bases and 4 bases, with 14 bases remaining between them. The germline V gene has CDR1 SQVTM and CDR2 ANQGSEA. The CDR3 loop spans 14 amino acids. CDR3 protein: CSVVIGARGNTIYF. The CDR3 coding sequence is TGCAGCGTTGTTATAGGGGCGAGAGGAAACACCATATATTTT.

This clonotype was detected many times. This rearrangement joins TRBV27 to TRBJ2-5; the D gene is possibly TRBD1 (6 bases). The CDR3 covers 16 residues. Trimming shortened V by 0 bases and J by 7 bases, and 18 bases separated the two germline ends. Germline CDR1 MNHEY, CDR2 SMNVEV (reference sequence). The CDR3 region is CASSLSPGALSGTQYF. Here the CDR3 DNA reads TGTGCCAGCAGTTTATCGCCAGGGGCGCTTTCAGGGACCCAGTACTTC.

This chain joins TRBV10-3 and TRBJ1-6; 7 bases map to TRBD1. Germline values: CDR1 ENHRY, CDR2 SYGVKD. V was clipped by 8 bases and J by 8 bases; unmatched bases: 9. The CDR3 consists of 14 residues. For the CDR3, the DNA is TGTGCCATCGGCGCTGACAGGGTGTATTCACCCCTCCACTTT. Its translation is CAIGADRVYSPLHF.

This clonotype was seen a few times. The CDR3 loop is CATSDYRGGRYGYTF. CDR3 coding DNA: TGTGCCACCAGTGACTATCGGGGAGGACGCTATGGCTACACCTTC. The chain is built from TRBV24-1 and TRBJ1-2; D not certain. Germline V gene lookup returns CDR1 KGHDR and CDR2 SFDVKD. V lost 4 bases and J 4 bases, leaving 15 bases between the germline ends. CDR3 length: 15 amino acids.

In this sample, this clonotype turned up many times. The CDR3: CASSDDGNQPQHF. CDR3 coding DNA: TGTGCCAGCAGTGACGATGGGAATCAGCCCCAGCATTTT. The chain joins TRBV2 to TRBJ1-5; D gene uncertain. V was clipped by 3 bases and J by 4 bases, with 7 bases between them. CDR3 length equals 13 residues. The germline V gene has CDR1 SNHLY and CDR2 FYNNEI.

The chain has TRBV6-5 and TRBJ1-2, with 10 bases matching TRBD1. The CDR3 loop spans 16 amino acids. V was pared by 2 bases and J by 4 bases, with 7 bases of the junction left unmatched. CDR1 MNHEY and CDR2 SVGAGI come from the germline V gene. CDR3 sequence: CASSYVRTGGSYGYTF. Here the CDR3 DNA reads TGTGCCAGCAGTTACGTGAGGACAGGGGGTAGCTATGGCTACACCTTC.

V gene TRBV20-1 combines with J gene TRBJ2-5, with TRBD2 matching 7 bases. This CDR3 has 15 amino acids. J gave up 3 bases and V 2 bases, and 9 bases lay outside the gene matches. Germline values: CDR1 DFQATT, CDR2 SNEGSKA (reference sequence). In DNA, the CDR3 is TGCAGTGCTAGACCCCCCCTAGCGGTAAAAGAGACCCAGTACTTC. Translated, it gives CSARPPLAVKETQYF.

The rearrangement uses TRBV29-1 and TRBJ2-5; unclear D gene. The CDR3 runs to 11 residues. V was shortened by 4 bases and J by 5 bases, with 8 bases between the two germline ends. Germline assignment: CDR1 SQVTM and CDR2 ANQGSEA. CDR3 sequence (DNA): TGCAGCGTTGTGGGGTTCGAGACCCAGTACTTC. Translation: CSVVGFETQYF.

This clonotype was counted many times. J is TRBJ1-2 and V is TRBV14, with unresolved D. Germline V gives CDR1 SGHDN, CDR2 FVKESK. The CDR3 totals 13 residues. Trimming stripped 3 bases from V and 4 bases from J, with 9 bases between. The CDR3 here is CASSQRPLYGYTF. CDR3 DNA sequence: TGTGCCAGCAGCCAGCGTCCGCTCTATGGCTACACCTTC.

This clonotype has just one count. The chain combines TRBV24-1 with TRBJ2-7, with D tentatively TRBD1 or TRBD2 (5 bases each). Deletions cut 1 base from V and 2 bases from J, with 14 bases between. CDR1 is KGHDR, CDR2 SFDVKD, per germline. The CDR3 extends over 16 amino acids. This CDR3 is CATSDFAGTPTYEQYF. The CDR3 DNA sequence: TGTGCCACCAGTGATTTTGCCGGGACCCCAACCTACGAGCAGTACTTC.

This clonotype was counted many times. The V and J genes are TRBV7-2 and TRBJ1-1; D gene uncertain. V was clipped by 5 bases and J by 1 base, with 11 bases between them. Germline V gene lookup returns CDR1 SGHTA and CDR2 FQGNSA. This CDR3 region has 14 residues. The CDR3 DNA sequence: TGTGCCAGCAGCCCAGACATAAGGAACACTGAAGCTTTCTTT. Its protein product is CASSPDIRNTEAFF.

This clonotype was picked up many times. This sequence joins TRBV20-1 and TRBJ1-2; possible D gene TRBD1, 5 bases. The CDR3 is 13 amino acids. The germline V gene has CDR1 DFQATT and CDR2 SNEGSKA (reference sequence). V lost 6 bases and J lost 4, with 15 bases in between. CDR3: CSALGGVSYGYTF. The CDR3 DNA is TGCAGTGCACTCGGGGGTGTCTCCTATGGCTACACCTTC.

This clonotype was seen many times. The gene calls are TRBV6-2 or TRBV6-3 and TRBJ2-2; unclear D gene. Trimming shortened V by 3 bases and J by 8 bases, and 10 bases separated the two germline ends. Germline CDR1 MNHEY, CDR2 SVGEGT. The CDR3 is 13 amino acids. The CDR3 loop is CASSYSRQGELFF. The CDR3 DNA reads TGTGCCAGCAGTTATAGCAGGCAGGGGGAGCTGTTTTTT.

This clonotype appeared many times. The CDR3 DNA follows: TGCAGTGCTAGAAACGTGGGAGAGACCCAGTACTTC. Its protein is CSARNVGETQYF. The chain links TRBV20-1 to TRBJ2-5; D remains unclear. The V gene lost 2 bases and the J gene lost 4 bases, with 8 bases spanning the gap. The CDR3 contains 12 residues. Germline V gives CDR1 DFQATT, CDR2 SNEGSKA (reference sequence).

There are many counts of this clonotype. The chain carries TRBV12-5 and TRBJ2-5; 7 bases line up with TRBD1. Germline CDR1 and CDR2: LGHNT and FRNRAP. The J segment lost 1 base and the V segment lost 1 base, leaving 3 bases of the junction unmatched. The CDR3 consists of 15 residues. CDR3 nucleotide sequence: TGTGCTAGTGGTTTGGACAGACAGGGCCAAGAGACCCAGTACTTC. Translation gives CASGLDRQGQETQYF.

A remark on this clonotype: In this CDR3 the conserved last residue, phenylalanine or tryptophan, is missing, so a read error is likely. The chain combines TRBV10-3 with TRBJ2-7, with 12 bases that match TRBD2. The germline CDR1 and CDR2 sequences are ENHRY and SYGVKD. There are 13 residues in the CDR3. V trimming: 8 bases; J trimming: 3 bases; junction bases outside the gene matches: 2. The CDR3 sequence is CAIRTSGNYEQYL. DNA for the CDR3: TGTGCCATCCGGACTAGCGGGAACTACGAGCAGTACTTG.

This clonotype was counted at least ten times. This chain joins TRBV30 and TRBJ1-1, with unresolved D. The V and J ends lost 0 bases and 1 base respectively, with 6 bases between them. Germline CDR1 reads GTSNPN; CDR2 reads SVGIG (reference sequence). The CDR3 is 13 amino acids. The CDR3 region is CAWSVGRNTEAFF. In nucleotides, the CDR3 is TGTGCCTGGAGTGTAGGAAGGAACACTGAAGCTTTCTTT.

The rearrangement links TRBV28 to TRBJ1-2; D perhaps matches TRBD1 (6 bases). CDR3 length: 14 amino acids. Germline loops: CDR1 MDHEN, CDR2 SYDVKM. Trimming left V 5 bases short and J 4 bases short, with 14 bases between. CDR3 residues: CASSQTPDSYGYTF. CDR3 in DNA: TGTGCCAGCAGTCAAACCCCGGACAGCTATGGCTACACCTTC.

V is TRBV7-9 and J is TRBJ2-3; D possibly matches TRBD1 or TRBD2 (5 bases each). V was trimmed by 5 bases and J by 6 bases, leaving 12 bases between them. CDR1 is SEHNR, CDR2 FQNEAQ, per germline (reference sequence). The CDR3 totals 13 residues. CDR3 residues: CASSRDPADTQYF. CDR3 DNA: TGTGCCAGCAGCCGGGACCCTGCGGATACGCAGTATTTT.

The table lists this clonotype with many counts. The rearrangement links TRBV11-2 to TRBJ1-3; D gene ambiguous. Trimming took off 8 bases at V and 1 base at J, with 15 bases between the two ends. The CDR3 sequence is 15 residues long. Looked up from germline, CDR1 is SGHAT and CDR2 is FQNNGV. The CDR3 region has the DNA TGTGCCAGCGAACTAAGTTTTTCTTCTGGAAACACCATATATTTT. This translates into CASELSFSSGNTIYF.

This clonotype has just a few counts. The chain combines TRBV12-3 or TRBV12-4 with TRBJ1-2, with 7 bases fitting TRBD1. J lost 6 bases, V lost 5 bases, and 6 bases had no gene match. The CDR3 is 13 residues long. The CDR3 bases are TGTGCCAGCAGTCGTACAGGGGCACATGGCTACACCTTC. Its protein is CASSRTGAHGYTF.

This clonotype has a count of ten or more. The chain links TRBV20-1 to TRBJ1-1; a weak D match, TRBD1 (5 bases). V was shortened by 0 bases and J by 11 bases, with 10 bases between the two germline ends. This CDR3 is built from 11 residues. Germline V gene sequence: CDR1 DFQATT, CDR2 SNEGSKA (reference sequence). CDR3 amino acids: CSARDGGRAFF. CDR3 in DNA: TGCAGTGCTAGAGATGGGGGGAGGGCTTTCTTT.

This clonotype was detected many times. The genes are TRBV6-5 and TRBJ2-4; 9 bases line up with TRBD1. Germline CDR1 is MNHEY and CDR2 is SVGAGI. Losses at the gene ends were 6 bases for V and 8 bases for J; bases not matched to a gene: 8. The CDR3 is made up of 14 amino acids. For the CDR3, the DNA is TGTGCCAGCAGGGGACACAGGGGGCAATACATTCAGTACTTC. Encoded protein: CASRGHRGQYIQYF.

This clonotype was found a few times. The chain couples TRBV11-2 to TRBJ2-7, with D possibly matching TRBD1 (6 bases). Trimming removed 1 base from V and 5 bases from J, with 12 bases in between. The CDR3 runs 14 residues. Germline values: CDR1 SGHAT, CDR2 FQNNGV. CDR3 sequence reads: CASSLGNRENEQYF. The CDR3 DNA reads TGTGCCAGCAGCTTAGGGAACAGGGAAAACGAGCAGTACTTC.

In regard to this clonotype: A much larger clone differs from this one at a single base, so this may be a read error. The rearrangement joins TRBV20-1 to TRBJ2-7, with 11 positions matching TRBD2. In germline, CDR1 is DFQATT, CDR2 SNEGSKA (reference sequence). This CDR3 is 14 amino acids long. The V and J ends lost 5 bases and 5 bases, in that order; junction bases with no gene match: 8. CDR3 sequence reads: CSAGASGGKNEQYV. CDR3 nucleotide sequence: TGCAGTGCTGGGGCTAGCGGGGGGAAGAACGAGCAGTACGTC.